This T cell receptor (beta chain) originates from a study of T cell responses to AZD1222 COVID-19 vaccine. Findings and limits, study-wide: Seropositive AZD1222 recipients at baseline numbered only five to seven. The reported proportion of spike-specific TCRs targeting unmutated variant regions was nearly half.

The CDR3 sequence is 15 residues long. In germline, CDR1 is SGHRS, CDR2 YFSETQ. Trimming pared 1 base from V and 0 bases from J, leaving 8 bases between. Concerning this clone: Its antigen is unknown.

The table came from immunoSEQ multiplex PCR; TCRdb's copy has only in-frame clones and leaves some out. The sample lists about 140,000 clones, roughly 90% occurring once. Sequenced here: peripheral blood, sampled on day 0 of AZD1222 vaccination. This chain connects TRBV5-1 to TRBJ1-3; D gene uncertain. This receptor was identified in an adult in good health. The CDR3 loop is CASSLLSSSGNTIYF. As DNA, the CDR3 is TGCGCCAGCAGCTTGTTGTCTAGCTCTGGAAACACCATATATTTT.